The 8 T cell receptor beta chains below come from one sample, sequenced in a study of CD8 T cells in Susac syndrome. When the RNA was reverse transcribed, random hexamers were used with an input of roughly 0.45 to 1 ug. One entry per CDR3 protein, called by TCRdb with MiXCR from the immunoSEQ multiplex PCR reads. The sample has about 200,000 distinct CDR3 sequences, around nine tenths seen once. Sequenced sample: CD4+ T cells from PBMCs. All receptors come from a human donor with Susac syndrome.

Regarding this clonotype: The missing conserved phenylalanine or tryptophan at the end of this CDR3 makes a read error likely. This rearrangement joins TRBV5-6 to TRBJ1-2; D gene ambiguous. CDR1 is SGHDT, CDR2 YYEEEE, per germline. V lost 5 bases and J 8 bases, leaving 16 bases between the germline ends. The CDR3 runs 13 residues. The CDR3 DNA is TGTGCCAGCAGACGCGACCCTATGGGAGGCTACACCCTC. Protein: CASRRDPMGGYTL.

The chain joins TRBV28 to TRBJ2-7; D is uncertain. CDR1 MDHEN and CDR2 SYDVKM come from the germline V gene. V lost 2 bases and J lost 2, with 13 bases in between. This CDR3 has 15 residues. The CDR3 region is CASSLRKIPPYEQYF. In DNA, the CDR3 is TGTGCCAGCAGTTTACGGAAAATTCCACCCTACGAGCAGTACTTC.

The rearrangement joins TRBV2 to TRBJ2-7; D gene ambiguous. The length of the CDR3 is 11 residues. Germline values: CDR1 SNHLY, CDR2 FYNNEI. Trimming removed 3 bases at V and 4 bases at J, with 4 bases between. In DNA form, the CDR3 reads TGTGCCAGCAGTGAGGCTTACGAGCAGTACTTC. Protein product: CASSEAYEQYF.

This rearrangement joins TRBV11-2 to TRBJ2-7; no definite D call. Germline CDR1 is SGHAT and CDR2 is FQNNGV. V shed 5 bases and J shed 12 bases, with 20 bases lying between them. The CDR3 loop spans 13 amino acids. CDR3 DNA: TGTGCCAGCAGCACTCCTGCTGTAATAGTCGGGTACTTC. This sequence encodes CASSTPAVIVGYF.

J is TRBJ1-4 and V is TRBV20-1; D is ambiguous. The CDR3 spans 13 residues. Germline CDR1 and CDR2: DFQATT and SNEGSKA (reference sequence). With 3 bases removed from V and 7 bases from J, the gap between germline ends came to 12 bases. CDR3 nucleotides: TGCAGTGCTAGCCCGGATTTTATTGAAAAACTGTTTTTT. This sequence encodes CSASPDFIEKLFF.

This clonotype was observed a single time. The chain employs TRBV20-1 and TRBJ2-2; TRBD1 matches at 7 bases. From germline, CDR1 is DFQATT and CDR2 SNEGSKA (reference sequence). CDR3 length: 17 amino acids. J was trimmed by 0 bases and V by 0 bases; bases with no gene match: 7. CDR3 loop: CSARDRRGRANTGELFF. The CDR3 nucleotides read TGCAGTGCTAGAGATCGAAGGGGGCGGGCGAACACCGGGGAGCTGTTTTTT.

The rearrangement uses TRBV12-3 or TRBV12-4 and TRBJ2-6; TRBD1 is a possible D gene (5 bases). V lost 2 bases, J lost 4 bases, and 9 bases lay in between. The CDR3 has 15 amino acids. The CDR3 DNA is TGTGCCAGCAGTTTACAGGGTGCGGGGGCCAACGTCCTGACTTTC. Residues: CASSLQGAGANVLTF.

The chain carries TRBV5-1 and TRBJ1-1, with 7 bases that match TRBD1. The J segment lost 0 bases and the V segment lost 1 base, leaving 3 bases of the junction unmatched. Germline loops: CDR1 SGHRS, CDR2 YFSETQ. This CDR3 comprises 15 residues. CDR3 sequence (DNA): TGCGCCAGCAGCTTGACGGGACAGCTGAACACTGAAGCTTTCTTT. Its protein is CASSLTGQLNTEAFF.